The T cell receptor beta chain under discussion was sequenced for a study of early T cells in non-severe SARS-CoV-2 infection. Looking at the study overall: The input, bulk RNA from unsorted whole blood, was sequenced, and chains were unpaired.

Germline loops: CDR1 MNHNS, CDR2 SASEGT. V trimming: 5 bases; J trimming: 4 bases; junction bases outside the gene matches: 4. CDR3 size: 13 residues. On this clonotype itself: Antigen specificity is unknown.

Individual cDNA molecules were tagged with unique molecular identifiers, the study reported. TCRdb redid the calling of the 5' RACE reads with MiXCR, one entry per CDR3 protein. The sample includes some 57,000 distinct CDR3 sequences, 10% of them seen just once. General study findings and limits: VDJdb matching, biased toward anti-spike CD8 responses, missed private and CD4 specificities.

The receptor comes from an adult who was a healthcare worker with PCR-confirmed SARS-CoV-2 infection or an uninfected control (not recorded which). The rearrangement links TRBV6-1 to TRBJ2-7; TRBD2 aligns across 8 bases. The sequencing sample was made of whole blood. The CDR3: CASSRGGSYEQYF. The CDR3 DNA sequence: TGTGCCAGCAGTCGGGGGGGGAGTTACGAGCAGTACTTC.